This paragraph reports one T cell receptor (beta chain). Its target is not known. The treatment: approximately nine-day PBMC culture with coronavirus spike peptide pools or control peptides (ViraFEST assay). Gathered ahead of the COVID-19 pandemic (2011-2018) were the CD4+ T cells of the unexposed donor. This CDR3 is 13 amino acids long. From germline, CDR1 is SGHTA and CDR2 FQGTGA. Trimming stripped 4 bases from V and 7 bases from J, with 14 bases between. The record originates from a study of vaccination and CD4 T cells after COVID-19. The study sequenced cultured CD4+ T cell DNA using the Oncomine TCR Beta short-read assay. Someone extracted genomic DNA from cultured CD4+ T cells. TCRdb re-called the PCR reads with MiXCR, one entry per CDR3 protein. The sample gives nearly 9,500 distinct CDR3 sequences, 30% to 35% of which show up once; around a fifth is in the top ten.

Sequenced: CD4+ T cells from blood, cultured in vitro. This TCR derives from a human donor in good health. This chain connects TRBV7-3 to TRBJ2-7; D is undetermined. The CDR3 protein is CASSSRPSREQYF. In DNA form, the CDR3 reads TGTGCCAGCAGCTCCCGCCCGTCGCGGGAGCAGTACTTC. Together with reference TRBV7-3 and TRBJ2-7, the CDR3 gives the full variable domain: GAGVSQTPSNKVTEKGKYVELRCDPISGHTALYWYRQSLGQGPEFLIYFQGTGAADDSGLPNDRFFAVRPEGSVSTLKIQRTERGDSAVYLCASSSRPSREQYFGPGTRLTVT.